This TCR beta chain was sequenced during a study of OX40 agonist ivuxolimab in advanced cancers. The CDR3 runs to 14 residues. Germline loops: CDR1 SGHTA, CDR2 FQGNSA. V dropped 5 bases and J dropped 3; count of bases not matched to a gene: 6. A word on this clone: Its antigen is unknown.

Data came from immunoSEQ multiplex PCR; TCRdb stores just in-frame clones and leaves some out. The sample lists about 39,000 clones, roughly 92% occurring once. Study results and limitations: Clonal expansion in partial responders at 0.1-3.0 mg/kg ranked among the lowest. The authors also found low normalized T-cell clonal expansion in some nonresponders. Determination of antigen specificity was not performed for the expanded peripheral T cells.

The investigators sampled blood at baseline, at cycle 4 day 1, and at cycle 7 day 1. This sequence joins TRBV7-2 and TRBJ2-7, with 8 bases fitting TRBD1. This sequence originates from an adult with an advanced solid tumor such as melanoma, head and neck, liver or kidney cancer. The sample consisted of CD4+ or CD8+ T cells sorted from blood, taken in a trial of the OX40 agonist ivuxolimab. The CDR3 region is CASSQTGEVYEQYF. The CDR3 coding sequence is TGTGCCAGCAGCCAGACAGGGGAAGTCTACGAGCAGTACTTC.